These 8 T cell receptor beta chains originate from one sample sequenced in a study of T cells in Graves' hyperthyroidism and ophthalmopathy. Using RNA transcripts as the source, TCR beta CDR3 regions were amplified. Using the HTBI primer set, a first-round RT-PCR was run on the TCR CDR3. In TCRdb, the multiplex PCR reads were re-called with MiXCR into one record per CDR3 protein. The sample has 640,000 or so distinct CDR3 sequences; approximately 15% are singletons. Sequencing was done on a sample of blood. These TCRs come from a woman aged 35 to 49 with Graves' ophthalmopathy.

This clonotype was found many times. This rearrangement joins TRBV11-3 to TRBJ2-7; TRBD2 matches at 7 bases. Germline V gene sequence: CDR1 SGHNT, CDR2 YENEEA. The CDR3 totals 13 residues. Unmatched junction bases numbered 2, after V lost 4 bases and J lost 2 bases. CDR3 sequence (DNA): TGTGCCAGCAGCTCGACTAGCCCCTACGAGCAGTACTTC. This sequence encodes CASSSTSPYEQYF.

Of note for this clonotype: An end of the junction does not agree with germline; a read error may underlie this. The chain links TRBV12-3 or TRBV12-4 to TRBJ1-1; D not certain. The CDR3 is made up of 13 amino acids. CDR3 residues: CASSLRPYTGASF. The CDR3 coding sequence is TGTGCCAGCAGTTTGAGACCCTACACTGGAGCTTCCTTT.

This clonotype has a count of ten or more. The rearrangement links TRBV5-6 to TRBJ2-7; D unclear. Germline assignment: CDR1 SGHDT and CDR2 YYEEEE. V lost 0 bases to trimming and J lost 6 bases, with 10 bases between them. CDR3 length: 13 amino acids. This chain's CDR3 is CASSLAPSLEQYF. In nucleotides, the CDR3 is TGTGCCAGCAGCTTGGCGCCTTCCCTCGAGCAGTACTTC.

This clonotype has ten or more counts. This chain connects TRBV6-5 to TRBJ1-2, with TRBD1 matching 8 bases. Germline CDR1 reads MNHEY; CDR2 reads SVGAGI. Trimming at V came to 0 bases and at J to 7 bases, leaving 7 bases not matched to a gene. The CDR3 has 15 residues. For the CDR3, the DNA is TGTGCCAGCAGTTACTCACGACAGGGGTCCGGTGGCTACACCTTC. Translating it yields CASSYSRQGSGGYTF.

Many counts were recorded for this clonotype. The genes are TRBV27 and TRBJ2-5; D is perhaps TRBD1 (5 bases). This CDR3 contains 15 residues. V was pared by 2 bases and J by 1 base, with 11 bases between. From germline, CDR1 is MNHEY and CDR2 SMNVEV (reference sequence). The CDR3 region has the DNA TGTGCCAGCAGTTTAAATTGGGGCGCCCAAGAGACCCAGTACTTC. Protein: CASSLNWGAQETQYF.

This clonotype was picked up many times. The chain carries TRBV6-5 and TRBJ2-2, with TRBD2 identical over 7 bases. V dropped 2 bases and J dropped 1; count of bases not matched to a gene: 4. CDR3 length equals 16 residues. Germline CDR1 MNHEY, CDR2 SVGAGI. The CDR3 reads CASSYRGGLNTGELFF. CDR3 DNA: TGTGCCAGCAGTTACAGGGGAGGGCTGAACACCGGGGAGCTGTTTTTT.

This clonotype was seen repeatedly, ten times or more. V and J are TRBV5-1 and TRBJ2-7; D tentatively reads TRBD1 or TRBD2 (5 bases each). The CDR3 spans 14 residues. The V and J ends lost 4 bases and 10 bases respectively, with 21 bases between them. From germline, CDR1 is SGHRS and CDR2 YFSETQ. The CDR3 spells CASSPGTVPTKQYF. CDR3 bases: TGCGCCAGCAGCCCTGGGACGGTGCCTACGAAACAGTACTTC.

This clonotype was observed at least ten times. The chain joins TRBV6-5 to TRBJ2-7; D might be TRBD1 (5 bases). Germline V gene lookup returns CDR1 MNHEY and CDR2 SVGAGI. V was cut by 2 bases and J by 8 bases, with 10 bases left in between. This CDR3 spans 12 amino acids. The CDR3 nucleotides are TGTGCCAGCAGTTACCAGGGTGAAAAGCAGTACTTC. Encoded protein: CASSYQGEKQYF.